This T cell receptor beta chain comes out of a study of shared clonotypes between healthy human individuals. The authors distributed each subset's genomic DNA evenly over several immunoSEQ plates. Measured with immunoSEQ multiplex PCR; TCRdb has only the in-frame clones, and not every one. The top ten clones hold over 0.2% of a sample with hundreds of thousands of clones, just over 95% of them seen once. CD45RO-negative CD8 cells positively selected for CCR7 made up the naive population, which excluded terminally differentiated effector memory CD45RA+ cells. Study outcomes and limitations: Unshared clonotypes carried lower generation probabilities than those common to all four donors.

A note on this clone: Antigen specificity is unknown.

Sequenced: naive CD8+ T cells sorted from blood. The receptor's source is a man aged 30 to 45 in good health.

For the CDR3, the DNA is TGTGCCAGCAGCCCAACTGACAGGTTGGGGGAGACCCAGTACTTC. Translation: CASSPTDRLGETQYF. This sequence joins TRBV7-2 and TRBJ2-5; D is possibly TRBD1 (6 bases). The CDR3 totals 15 residues. V shed 5 bases and J shed 5 bases, with 18 bases lying between them. Germline V lookup: CDR1 SGHTA, CDR2 FQGNSA.